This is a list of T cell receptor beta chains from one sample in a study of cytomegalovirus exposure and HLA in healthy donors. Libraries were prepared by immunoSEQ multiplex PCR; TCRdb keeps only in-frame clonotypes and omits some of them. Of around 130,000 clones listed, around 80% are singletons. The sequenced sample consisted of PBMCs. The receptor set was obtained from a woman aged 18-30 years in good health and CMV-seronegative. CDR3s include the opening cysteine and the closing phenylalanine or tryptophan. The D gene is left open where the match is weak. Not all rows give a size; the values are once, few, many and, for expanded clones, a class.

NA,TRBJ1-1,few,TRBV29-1,CSVGVQVNTEAFF,TGCAGCGTTGGGGTACAGGTGAACACTGAAGCTTTCTTT
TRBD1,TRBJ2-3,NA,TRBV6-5,CASSSQDTGDDTQYF,TGTGCCAGCAGTTCCCAGGACACAGGGGACGATACGCAGTATTTT
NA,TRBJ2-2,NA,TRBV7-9,CASRQAPGELFF,TGTGCCAGCAGACAGGCCCCCGGGGAGCTGTTTTTT
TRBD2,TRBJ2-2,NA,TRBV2,CASRELAGDTGELFF,TGTGCCAGCAGGGAACTAGCGGGAGACACCGGGGAGCTGTTTTTT
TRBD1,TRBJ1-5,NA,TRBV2,CASSGRTGGNQPQHF,TGTGCCAGCAGTGGGAGGACAGGGGGCAATCAGCCCCAGCATTTT
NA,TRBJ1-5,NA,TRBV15,CATSRDGEGGNQPQHF,TGTGCCACCAGCAGAGATGGGGAGGGCGGCAATCAGCCCCAGCATTTT
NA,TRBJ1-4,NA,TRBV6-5,CASSRTPVGEKLFF,TGTGCCAGCAGCAGGACACCAGTGGGTGAAAAACTGTTTTTT
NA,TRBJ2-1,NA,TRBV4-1,CASSLAPSSYNEQFF,TGCGCCAGCAGCCTAGCGCCCAGTTCTTACAATGAGCAGTTCTTC
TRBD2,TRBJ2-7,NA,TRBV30,CACMMLEREFEYEQYF,TGTGCCTGCATGATGTTAGAGCGGGAGTTTGAGTACGAGCAGTACTTC
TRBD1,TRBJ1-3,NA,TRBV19,CASTPGQVYSGNTIYF,TGTGCCAGTACTCCGGGACAGGTATACTCTGGAAACACCATATATTTT
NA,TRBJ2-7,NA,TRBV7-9,CASRRGSNEQYF,TGTGCCAGCAGAAGGGGGTCCAACGAGCAGTACTTC
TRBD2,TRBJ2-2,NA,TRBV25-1,CASSEQEAGSGELFF,TGTGCCAGCAGTGAACAGGAAGCGGGGTCCGGGGAGCTGTTTTTT
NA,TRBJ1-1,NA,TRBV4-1,CASSHSEGNTEAFF,TGCGCCAGCAGCCACTCGGAGGGGAACACTGAAGCTTTCTTT
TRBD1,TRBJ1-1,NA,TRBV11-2,CASSFRGTGQTMNTEAFF,TGTGCCAGCAGCTTTAGAGGGACGGGACAGACGATGAACACTGAAGCTTTCTTT
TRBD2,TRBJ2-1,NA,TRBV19,CASRKGEGLAGGEQFF,TGTGCCAGTAGAAAAGGGGAGGGACTAGCGGGGGGTGAGCAGTTCTTC
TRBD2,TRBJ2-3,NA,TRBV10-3,CAISDTGGRTDTQYF,TGTGCCATCAGTGATACGGGGGGGCGGACAGATACGCAGTATTTT
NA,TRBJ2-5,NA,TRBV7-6,CASSLSLQETQYF,TGTGCCAGCAGCTTATCCCTACAAGAGACCCAGTACTTC
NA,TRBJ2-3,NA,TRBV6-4,CASSVREDTDTQYF,TGTGCCAGCAGTGTCAGGGAGGACACAGATACGCAGTATTTT
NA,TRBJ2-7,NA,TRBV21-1,CASSPYEGRQGAYEQYF,TGTGCCAGCAGCCCCTATGAGGGGAGACAGGGGGCCTACGAGCAGTACTTC
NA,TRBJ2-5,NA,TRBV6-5,CASIHIGEETQYF,TGTGCCAGCATCCACATAGGGGAAGAGACCCAGTACTTC
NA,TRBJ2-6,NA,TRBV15,CATSSPLGGANVLTF,TGTGCCACCAGCAGCCCCCTAGGTGGGGCCAACGTCCTGACTTTC
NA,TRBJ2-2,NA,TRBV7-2,CASSVQEIKTGELFF,TGTGCCAGCAGCGTACAGGAAATAAAGACCGGGGAGCTGTTTTTT
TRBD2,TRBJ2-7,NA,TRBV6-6,CASSRSTSGYEQYF,TGTGCCAGCAGCCGATCCACTAGCGGCTACGAGCAGTACTTC
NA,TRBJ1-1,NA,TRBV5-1,CASRGGVRSNTEAFF,TGCGCCAGCCGCGGGGGGGTACGGTCGAACACTGAAGCTTTCTTT
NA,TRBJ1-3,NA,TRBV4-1,CASSRVGGTGNTIYF,TGCGCCAGCAGCCGCGTGGGGGGTACTGGAAACACCATATATTTT
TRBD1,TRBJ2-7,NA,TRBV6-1,CASSADRAGIEQYF,TGTGCCAGCAGTGCGGACAGGGCCGGGATCGAGCAGTACTTC
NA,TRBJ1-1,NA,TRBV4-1,CASSQVSRTEAFF,TGCGCCAGCAGCCAAGTTTCTCGTACTGAAGCTTTCTTT